This T cell receptor (beta chain) was sequenced for a study of beta chain features in type 1 diabetes. The CDR3 is 15 amino acids. V shed 2 bases, J shed 7 bases, and the junction held 11 bases outside the gene matches. The V gene's germline CDR1 is SGHTA and CDR2 FQGNSA. This clone has just a few counts. What it binds is unknown. Study-wide results and caveats: Naive, central memory and Treg TCRB repertoires appeared more alike in patients than in healthy donors. Cells with high TCR expression could be over-represented when cDNA is sequenced. Moderate yet significant TCRB CDR3 shortening was seen in Type 1 diabetes patients in all four CD4+ subsets.

Sorting gave populations that all exceeded 98% purity. cDNA synthesis used the whole RNA isolate, giving expressed TCRB sequences. This table comes from immunoSEQ multiplex PCR, and its TCRdb copy is limited to in-frame clones, with some not included. Here the sample spans more than 250,000 clones, over 12% being singletons. Sequenced input: naive CD4+ T cells from blood. The sequence was obtained from a man in his late teens or twenties with type 1 diabetes. The rearrangement uses TRBV7-2 and TRBJ2-7, with TRBD2 identical over 7 bases. The CDR3 DNA sequence: TGTGCCAGCAGCTTAATGGTGGGAGGGACCGGTGAGCAGTACTTC. Translation: CASSLMVGGTGEQYF.